The T cell receptor beta chain under discussion was sequenced for a study of T cell responses to AZD1222 COVID-19 vaccine. As regards this clone: Its antigen remains unidentified.

Deletions cut 2 bases from V and 6 bases from J, with 12 bases between. The length of the CDR3 is 14 residues. The germline V gene has CDR1 MNHEY and CDR2 SVGAGI. Sequencing was performed with immunoSEQ multiplex PCR; in TCRdb, only in-frame clones are kept and a portion is missing. The table includes around 97,000 clones, roughly 91% detected once. Study-level results: Within unmutated variant regions lay the reported targets of nearly half of spike-specific TCRs.

Sample: peripheral blood, taken on day 0 of AZD1222 vaccination. This sequence originates from an adult in good health. The genes are TRBV6-5 and TRBJ2-3, with D possibly TRBD1 on 6 matching bases. The CDR3 here is CASSYGGSTDTQYF. CDR3 coding DNA: TGTGCCAGCAGTTACGGGGGCTCCACGGATACGCAGTATTTT.